This TCR beta chain emerged from a study of blood T cell repertoires in COVID-19. Measured with immunoSEQ multiplex PCR; TCRdb has only the in-frame clones, and not every one. The sample lists 250,000 to 400,000 clones; around 88% were seen once. The CDR3 has 14 residues. V gave up 2 bases and J gave up 3 bases, with 10 bases separating them. Germline loops: CDR1 MNHEY, CDR2 SVGEGT. Sequenced: peripheral blood. The chain is built from TRBV6-2 or TRBV6-3 and TRBJ1-2, with D unresolved. This receptor was obtained from a woman aged 25 to 39 with COVID-19, enrolled during active disease. This CDR3 is CASSYPGRYYGYTF. CDR3 nucleotide sequence: TGTGCCAGCAGTTACCCGGGGAGGTACTATGGCTACACCTTC.